The next 21 T cell receptor delta chains were all read from a single sample in a study of Vδ1+ human thymocytes. Whole-study findings and limits: In the thymus, TRG and TRD repertoires looked highly polyclonal with Gaussian CDR3 lengths.

Their cognate antigens are unknown. The template was reverse-transcribed extracted RNA. The CDR3 regions were amplified by multiplex PCR from V-gene primers to a constant-region primer. TCRdb re-called the multiplex PCR reads through CATT. The sample contains more than 45,000 delta-chain clones, about 14% of which appear only once. The sample comprised Vdelta1+ gamma-delta thymocytes from the thymus. This sample's subset: FACS-sorted CD3+ TCRalphabeta- TCRVdelta1+ TCRVdelta2- thymocytes. The receptor set was obtained from a girl under three years old who had congenital heart surgery.

The J gene is TRDJ1, the V gene TRDV1, with TRDD2 as a possible D gene (6 bases). The germline V and J ends were trimmed by 9 bases and 2 bases, with 19 bases remaining between them. CDR1 is TSWWSYY, CDR2 QGS, per germline. The CDR3 has 15 amino acids. The CDR3 region is CALRQFLDCTDKLIF. CDR3 in DNA: TGTGCTCTACGACAATTCCTAGATTGTACCGATAAACTCATCTTT.

With regard to this clone: The germline gene is not matched at one end of the junction; a read error may be the cause. The V call is TRDV1, the J call TRDJ1, with 7 bases that match TRDD3. Germline lookup yields CDR1 TSWWSYY and CDR2 QGS. This CDR3 spans 21 amino acids. The CDR3 coding sequence is TGCGCTCTTGGGGAACAGGCCTACCCCTTTTGGATACGAGACTACACCGATAAACTCATCTTT. Its translation is CALGEQAYPFWIRDYTDKLIF.

The chain combines TRDV1 with TRDJ1; possible D gene TRDD3, 5 bases. CDR1 and CDR2 from the germline V gene are TSWWSYY and QGS. With 1 base removed from V and 0 bases from J, the gap between germline ends came to 21 bases. The CDR3 is 19 amino acids. The CDR3 DNA reads as TGTGCTCTTGGGGAACCCGTACTGAGGGATTCCACGTACACCGATAAACTCATCTTT. It specifies CALGEPVLRDSTYTDKLIF.

The chain combines TRDV1 with TRDJ1, with TRDD3 as a possible D gene (6 bases). The CDR3 has 17 amino acids. Germline V lookup: CDR1 TSWWSYY, CDR2 QGS. Trimming stripped 1 base from V and 0 bases from J, with 15 bases between. The CDR3, as DNA: TGTGCTCTTGGGGAACCTACCGTGGGGGGACACACCGATAAACTCATCTTT. Its protein product is CALGEPTVGGHTDKLIF.

The chain is built from TRDV1 and TRDJ1; D remains unclear. Germline values: CDR1 TSWWSYY, CDR2 QGS. The CDR3 extends over 19 amino acids. The V end was cut by 2 bases, the J end by 2 bases, with 24 bases between. The CDR3 here is CALGEDLRQSTHKTDKLIF. The CDR3 DNA sequence: TGTGCTCTTGGGGAAGATCTCCGCCAGAGTACTCACAAAACCGATAAACTCATCTTT.

This clone was picked up a small number of times. This chain uses TRDV1 with TRDJ1, with TRDD3 as a possible D gene (6 bases). V lost 1 base and J 0 bases, leaving 27 bases between the germline ends. CDR1 is TSWWSYY, CDR2 QGS, per germline. CDR3 length: 21 amino acids. Here the CDR3 reads CALGEPFSPPLGKLYTDKLIF. The CDR3 region has the DNA TGTGCTCTTGGGGAACCCTTTTCTCCTCCTCTGGGGAAGCTCTACACCGATAAACTCATCTTT.

This clone has at least ten counts. V and J are TRDV2 and TRDJ1; 11 bases align to TRDD3. CDR3 length: 16 residues. Germline CDR1 is GEAIGNYY and CDR2 is EKD. V trimming: 2 bases; J trimming: 8 bases; junction bases outside the gene matches: 12. The CDR3 sequence: CACDSVLGDNLRKLIF. CDR3 in DNA: TGTGCCTGTGACAGTGTACTGGGGGATAATCTGAGGAAACTCATCTTT.

This clone was detected a few times. The chain carries TRDV1 and TRDJ1, with TRDD3 matching over 9 bases. The CDR3 runs 21 residues. Germline V CDR1 and CDR2: TSWWSYY, QGS. V dropped 6 bases and J dropped 0; count of bases not matched to a gene: 23. The CDR3 loop reads CALGEGRTWGITEADTDKLIF. In DNA, the CDR3 is TGTGCTCTTGGAGAAGGAAGGACCTGGGGGATCACGGAGGCCGACACCGATAAACTCATCTTT.

This clone was recorded a few times. V and J are TRDV1 and TRDJ1; the match to TRDD3 covers 13 bases. V dropped 0 bases and J dropped 1; count of bases not matched to a gene: 20. The CDR3 is 23 residues long. The germline V gene encodes CDR1 TSWWSYY and CDR2 QGS. The CDR3 here is CALGELSAPTGGYAGPTTDKLIF. CDR3 nucleotides: TGTGCTCTTGGGGAACTGTCTGCTCCTACTGGGGGATACGCGGGTCCCACCACCGATAAACTCATCTTT.

This clone occurred a few times. The chain joins TRDV1 to TRDJ1, with D tentatively TRDD2 or TRDD3 (6 bases each). Per the germline V gene, CDR1 is TSWWSYY and CDR2 is QGS. V lost 1 base, J lost 2 bases, and 26 bases lay in between. This CDR3 spans 20 amino acids. The CDR3 nucleotides are TGTGCTCTTGGGGAACCGTCCTACGGGGGTGGGGGTTGCTCAACCGATAAACTCATCTTT. This gives the protein CALGEPSYGGGGCSTDKLIF.

V gene TRDV1 combines with J gene TRDJ1; 12 bases fit TRDD3. CDR3 length: 20 residues. V lost 1 base, J lost 8 bases, and 20 bases stayed unmatched. CDR1 and CDR2 from the germline V gene are TSWWSYY and QGS. The CDR3 region has the DNA TGTGCTCTTGGGGAACGTATTCCTTCCCTCCCGTCTGGGGGATACGGGAAACTCATCTTT. Its translation is CALGERIPSLPSGGYGKLIF.

J is TRDJ1 and V is TRDV1; D is possibly TRDD2 or TRDD3 (5 bases each). Trimming pared 1 base from V and 8 bases from J, leaving 26 bases between. From germline, CDR1 is TSWWSYY and CDR2 QGS. CDR3 length: 18 residues. CDR3 sequence reads: CALGEQPPTDGVKDKLIF. CDR3 coding DNA: TGTGCTCTTGGGGAACAGCCCCCTACGGATGGGGTCAAGGACAAACTCATCTTT.

The V gene is TRDV1, the J gene TRDJ1; 9 nucleotides line up with TRDD3. The CDR3 has 21 residues. Germline-derived CDR1 and CDR2 are TSWWSYY and QGS. J lost 1 base, V lost 0 bases, and 18 bases had no gene match. This CDR3 is CALGELGRYWGNTPGTDKLIF. In DNA, the CDR3 is TGTGCTCTTGGGGAACTCGGGAGGTACTGGGGGAACACGCCCGGCACCGATAAACTCATCTTT.

This clone was detected only a few times. This rearrangement joins TRDV1 to TRDJ1; weak D call: TRDD2 (6 bases). In germline, CDR1 is TSWWSYY, CDR2 QGS. V dropped 4 bases and J dropped 2 bases, with 32 bases sitting between them. The CDR3 covers 21 residues. CDR3: CALGVALPSGMDPARTDKLIF. CDR3 DNA sequence: TGTGCTCTTGGGGTCGCCCTTCCCTCCGGGATGGACCCCGCGAGGACCGATAAACTCATCTTT.

In this sample, this clone turned up a few times. V gene TRDV1 combines with J gene TRDJ1; 9 bases match TRDD3. The CDR3 covers 23 residues. The trim removed 2 bases at V and 0 bases at J, leaving 25 bases unmatched. The germline gives CDR1 TSWWSYY, CDR2 QGS. CDR3 DNA sequence: TGTGCTCTTGGGGAATCCTCCCTGCGCCCTTCCCAGCTCGCTGGGGGATACACCGATAAACTCATCTTT. Its translation: CALGESSLRPSQLAGGYTDKLIF.

This chain connects TRDV1 to TRDJ1; D is tentatively TRDD2 or TRDD3 (5 bases each). Germline lookup yields CDR1 TSWWSYY and CDR2 QGS. The CDR3 spans 22 residues. Trimming took off 5 bases at V and 0 bases at J, with 34 bases between the two ends. The CDR3 spells CALGNSRLRPSGRDPYTDKLIF. CDR3 DNA: TGTGCTCTTGGGAACTCCCGCCTTCGACCCTCAGGGAGGGATCCTTACACCGATAAACTCATCTTT.

In this sample, this clone turned up a few times. The chain carries TRDV1 and TRDJ1; 10 bases map to TRDD3. Losses at the gene ends were 2 bases for V and 5 bases for J; bases not matched to a gene: 26. Germline V lookup: CDR1 TSWWSYY, CDR2 QGS. The CDR3 has 22 residues. CDR3 amino acids: CALGELGLPRRTGGSPRDKLIF. The CDR3 region has the DNA TGTGCTCTTGGGGAATTGGGCCTTCCCAGACGTACTGGGGGATCCCCCCGGGATAAACTCATCTTT.

This clone has a handful of counts. The chain recombines TRDV1 with TRDJ1, with TRDD3 matching over 9 bases. Losses at the gene ends were 1 base for V and 10 bases for J; bases not matched to a gene: 25. Per germline, CDR1 TSWWSYY and CDR2 QGS. The CDR3 consists of 20 residues. The CDR3 nucleotides are TGTGCTCTTGGGGAACCACTCGGGGCCTTCTTCCTGGGGATACGAGGGGGACTCATCTTT. It yields the protein CALGEPLGAFFLGIRGGLIF.

There are a few counts of this clone. This chain links TRDV1 with TRDJ1, with 8 bases lining up with TRDD3. V lost 3 bases and J lost 3; bases outside the gene matches: 33. Germline V gene lookup returns CDR1 TSWWSYY and CDR2 QGS. The CDR3 runs 24 residues. The CDR3 sequence: CALGEITGAFPLYWGASWADKLIF. CDR3 DNA sequence: TGTGCTCTTGGGGAGATAACCGGGGCCTTCCCCTTGTACTGGGGGGCCTCTTGGGCCGATAAACTCATCTTT.

The table lists this clone with a few counts. The chain is built from TRDV1 and TRDJ1, with TRDD3 identical over 12 bases. This CDR3 contains 24 residues. Germline trimming cut 5 bases from V and 0 bases from J; bases unmatched to any gene: 28. Per germline, CDR1 TSWWSYY and CDR2 QGS. The CDR3 loop is CALGNVRPTSVPGGYDSDTDKLIF. The DNA for the CDR3 is TGTGCTCTTGGGAACGTACGTCCTACGAGTGTGCCTGGGGGATACGATTCGGACACCGATAAACTCATCTTT.

The rearrangement joins TRDV1 to TRDJ1, with 7 bases lining up with TRDD3. In germline, CDR1 is TSWWSYY, CDR2 QGS. The CDR3 sequence is 16 residues long. With 1 base clipped from V and 0 bases from J, the junction kept 5 bases outside the gene matches. The CDR3 DNA follows: TGTGCTCTTGGGGAACCAAGGATACGCGACACCGATAAACTCATCTTT. Translating gives CALGEPRIRDTDKLIF.